The TCR beta chain under discussion was sequenced for a study of OX40 agonist ivuxolimab in advanced cancers. In the study overall: Patients in the trial were receiving intravenous ivuxolimab every 2 weeks, at doses of 0.01 to 10 mg/kg. Three patients got partial responses; one had hepatocellular carcinoma and two had cutaneous melanoma. Study results and caveats: Compared with CD4+, CD8+ T cells on average had more expanded clones. Clonal expansion was seen in CD4+ and CD8+ blood T cells by week 6 at 0.1 to 3.0 mg/kg.

This clone was found once. The antigen is not known. The table came from immunoSEQ multiplex PCR; TCRdb's copy has only in-frame clones and leaves some out. The sample shows over 45,000 clones, 82% of them seen only once. The origin of this receptor is an adult with an advanced solid tumor such as melanoma, head and neck, liver or kidney cancer. The specimen comprised CD4+ or CD8+ T cells sorted from blood, sampled in a trial of the OX40 agonist ivuxolimab.

The CDR3 sequence: CASSSRQGPNTEAFF. The CDR3 DNA reads as TGTGCCAGCAGCTCCCGACAGGGCCCTAACACTGAAGCTTTCTTT. The chain uses TRBV7-2 and TRBJ1-1, with 7 bases that match TRBD1. The germline V gene has CDR1 SGHTA and CDR2 FQGNSA. This CDR3 has 15 amino acids. Trimming took 4 bases from V and 2 from J; bases not matched to a gene: 7.